This T cell receptor (beta chain) was found in a study of graft-versus-host responses after intestinal transplantation. Study summary: Isolated intestinal, liver-intestinal, or multivisceral transplants had been given to the recipients. Anti-thymocyte globulin served as induction for all recipients, who then took tacrolimus and steroids for around 3 years.

General study results and limits: Among circulating GvH clones, peak levels were associated with early post-transplant declines in HvG clones. Present in recipient marrow, GvH clones included some that appeared first in ileum or blood.

This clone has more than one count but fewer than ten. Its antigen is not known. The table came from immunoSEQ multiplex PCR; TCRdb's copy has only in-frame clones and leaves some out. Of about 70,000 clones in the sample, roughly 87% were seen once. There are 13 residues in the CDR3. Trimming removed 6 bases at V and 2 bases at J, with 11 bases between. Germline V gene data show CDR1 as SGHDT and CDR2 as YYEEEE. The rearrangement uses TRBV5-6 and TRBJ1-2, with D perhaps TRBD1 (6 bases). The sequence was collected from a human donor who received an intestinal transplant. The sample here was unstimulated CD8+ T cells sorted from spleen or lymph node cells, taken before intestinal transplant. CDR3 in amino acids: CASTKGQNYGYTF. The CDR3, as DNA: TGTGCCAGCACCAAGGGACAAAACTATGGCTACACCTTC.